This note documents a single TCR beta chain sequence. Its specificity is not known. The record originates from a study of OX40 agonist ivuxolimab in advanced cancers. Only in-frame clones appear in the TCRdb table, and some are missing; sequencing was by immunoSEQ multiplex PCR. Here the sample spans around 61,000 clones, approximately 78% being singletons. Whole-study findings and limits: In general, CD8+ T cells held more expanded clones than CD4+ did, on average.

The CDR3 is 17 amino acids. Per the germline V gene, CDR1 is MDHEN and CDR2 is SYDVKM. The V end was cut by 7 bases, the J end by 0 bases, with 19 bases between. The receptor's source is an adult with an advanced solid tumor such as melanoma, head and neck, liver or kidney cancer. The chain couples TRBV28 to TRBJ1-5; TRBD1 might be the D (5 bases). Sequenced material: CD4+ or CD8+ T cells sorted from blood, taken in a trial of the OX40 agonist ivuxolimab. CDR3 residues: CASTRVIELYSNQPQHF. CDR3 coding DNA: TGTGCCAGCACCAGGGTTATCGAGCTGTATAGCAATCAGCCCCAGCATTTT.